This T cell receptor (beta chain) was identified during a study of beta chain features in type 1 diabetes. Findings of the study overall: Amplification by PCR could prefer shorter templates, with the same effect in patients and controls.

CDR1 and CDR2 (germline): SGDLS, YYNGEE. The CDR3 extends over 14 amino acids. Purity exceeding 98% was reached by all sorted populations. This clone was seen a few times. The antigen is unknown. Since all of the isolated RNA was reverse transcribed, expressed TCRB transcripts were what got sequenced. The method was immunoSEQ multiplex PCR; TCRdb's version includes in-frame clones alone and lacks a portion of them. The sample comprises roughly 500,000 clones, approximately 10% of which are singletons, and 0.045% to 0.06% rests with the top ten. The V call is TRBV9, the J call TRBJ2-5; D remains ambiguous. The DNA end lines up better with TRBJ2-7; the J call may be wrong. Material: naive CD4+ T cells from blood. The TCR comes from a woman between 18 and 29 years old in good health. The chain's CDR3 is CASSVGGKAYEQYF. The DNA for the CDR3 is TGTGCCAGCAGCGTTGGTGGGAAAGCCTACGAGCAGTACTTC.